This entry lists 2 T cell receptor beta chains sequenced from one sample in a study of shared clonotypes between healthy human individuals. Clones were sequenced by immunoSEQ multiplex PCR, and TCRdb holds only the in-frame ones, with some missing. The data contain roughly 2,000,000 clones, about 95% of them singletons. In the naive CD8 group, cells lacked CD45RO and were positively selected for CCR7, so terminally differentiated effector memory CD45RA+ cells were left out. Sequences were obtained from naive CD8+ T cells sorted from blood. The receptor set was obtained from a man aged 18 to 29 in good health.

The chain links TRBV19 to TRBJ1-1; D is uncertain. The CDR3 is 11 residues long. Germline CDR1 LNHDA, CDR2 SQIVND (reference sequence). V was cut by 7 bases and J by 4 bases, with 7 bases left in between. The CDR3 reads CASTRGTEAFF. The CDR3, as DNA: TGTGCCAGTACGCGGGGCACTGAAGCTTTCTTT.

V and J are TRBV13 and TRBJ2-7, with 7 bases lining up with TRBD2. Looked up from germline, CDR1 is PRHDT and CDR2 is FYEKMQ (reference sequence). The CDR3 runs 17 residues. J gave up 0 bases and V 0 bases, and 8 bases lay outside the gene matches. The CDR3 region has the DNA TGTGCCAGCAGCTTAGGCCCTGGGAGGGGCGACTCCTACGAGCAGTACTTC. It encodes CASSLGPGRGDSYEQYF.